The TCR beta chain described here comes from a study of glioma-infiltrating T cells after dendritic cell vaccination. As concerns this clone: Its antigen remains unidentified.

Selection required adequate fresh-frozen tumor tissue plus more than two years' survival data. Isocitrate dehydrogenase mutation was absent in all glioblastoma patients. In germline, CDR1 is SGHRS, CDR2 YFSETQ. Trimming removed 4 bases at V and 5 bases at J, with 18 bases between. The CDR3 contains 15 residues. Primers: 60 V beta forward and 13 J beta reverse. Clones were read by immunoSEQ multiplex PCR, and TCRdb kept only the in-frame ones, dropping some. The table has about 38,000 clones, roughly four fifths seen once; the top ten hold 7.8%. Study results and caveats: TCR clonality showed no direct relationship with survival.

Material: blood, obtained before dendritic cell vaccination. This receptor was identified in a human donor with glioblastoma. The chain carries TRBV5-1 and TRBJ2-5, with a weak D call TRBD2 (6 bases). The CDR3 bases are TGCGCCAGCAGCCGAACGGGGACTGAGGAGGAGACCCAGTACTTC. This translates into CASSRTGTEEETQYF.